The sequence of this T cell receptor (beta chain) was determined in a study of cytotoxic CD8 clonotypes in ibrutinib-treated CLL. Background on the study: The subjects consisted of about a dozen relapsed/refractory and some 14 treatment-naive individuals, with 17 IGHV unmutated.

This CDR3 contains 19 residues. After removal of 4 bases from V and 3 bases from J, the junction contained 12 bases not matched to a gene. Germline lookup yields CDR1 SGHRS and CDR2 YFSETQ. Notes on the study in general: Starting clonality was above that of age-matched healthy donors and tracked circulating CD8+ T-cell counts. Investigators sampled sustained-remission and progressing patients at differing times.

Here immunoSEQ multiplex PCR was the method, and the copy in TCRdb shows in-frame clones only, minus some. The sample gives about 140,000 clones, approximately 80% of which show up once; approximately 27% is in the top ten. A note on this clone: The antigen is undetermined.

V and J are TRBV5-1 and TRBJ2-1, with TRBD2 matching 14 bases. The receptor was isolated from a human donor with chronic lymphocytic leukemia. The sequencing used PBMCs, collected after 12 months of ibrutinib treatment. The CDR3 spells CASSPRTGLAGAVYNEQFF. In nucleotides, the CDR3 is TGCGCCAGCAGCCCACGAACGGGACTAGCGGGAGCCGTCTACAATGAGCAGTTCTTC.